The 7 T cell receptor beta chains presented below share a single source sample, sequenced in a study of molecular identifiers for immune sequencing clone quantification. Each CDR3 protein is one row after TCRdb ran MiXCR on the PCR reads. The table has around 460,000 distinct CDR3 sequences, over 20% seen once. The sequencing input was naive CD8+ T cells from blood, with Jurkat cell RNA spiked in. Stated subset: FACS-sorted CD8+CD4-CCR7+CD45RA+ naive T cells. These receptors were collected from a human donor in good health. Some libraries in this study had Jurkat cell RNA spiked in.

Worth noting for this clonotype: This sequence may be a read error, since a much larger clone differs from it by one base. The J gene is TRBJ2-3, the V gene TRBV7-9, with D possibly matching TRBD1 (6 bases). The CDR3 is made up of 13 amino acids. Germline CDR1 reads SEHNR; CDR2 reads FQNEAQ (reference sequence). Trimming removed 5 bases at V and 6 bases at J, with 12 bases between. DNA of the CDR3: TGTGCCAGCAGCCCCACAGGGTTCGATACGCAGTATTTT. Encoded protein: CASSPTGFDTQYF.

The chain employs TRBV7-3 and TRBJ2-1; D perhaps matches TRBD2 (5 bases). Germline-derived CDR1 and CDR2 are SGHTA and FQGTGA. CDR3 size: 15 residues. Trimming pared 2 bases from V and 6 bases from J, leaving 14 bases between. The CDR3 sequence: CASSLGSYRGNEQFF. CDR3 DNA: TGTGCCAGCAGCTTAGGTTCCTATCGGGGCAATGAGCAGTTCTTC.

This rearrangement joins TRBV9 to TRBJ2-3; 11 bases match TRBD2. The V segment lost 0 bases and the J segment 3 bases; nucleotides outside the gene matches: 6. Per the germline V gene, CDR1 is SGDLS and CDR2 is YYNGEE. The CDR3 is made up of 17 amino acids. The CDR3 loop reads CASSVARGTSGTDTQYF. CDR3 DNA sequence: TGTGCCAGCAGCGTAGCCCGGGGGACTAGCGGTACAGATACGCAGTATTTT. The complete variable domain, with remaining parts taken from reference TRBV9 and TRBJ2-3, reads DSGVTQTPKHLITATGQRVTLRCSPRSGDLSVYWYQQSLDQGLQFLIQYYNGEERAKGNILERFSAQQFPDLHSELNLSSLELGDSALYFCASSVARGTSGTDTQYFGPGTRLTVL.

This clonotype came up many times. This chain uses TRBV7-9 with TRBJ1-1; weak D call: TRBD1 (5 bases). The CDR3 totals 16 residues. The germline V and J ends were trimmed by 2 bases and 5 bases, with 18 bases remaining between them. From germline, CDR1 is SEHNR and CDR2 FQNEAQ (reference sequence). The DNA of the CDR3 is TGTGCCAGCAGCTTACCCAGGGTGGGAGAGGATACTGAAGCTTTCTTT. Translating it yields CASSLPRVGEDTEAFF. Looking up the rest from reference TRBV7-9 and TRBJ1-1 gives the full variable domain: DTGVSQNPRHKITKRGQNVTFRCDPISEHNRLYWYRQTLGQGPEFLTYFQNEAQLEKSRLLSDRFSAERPKGSFSTLEIQRTEQGDSAMYLCASSLPRVGEDTEAFFGQGTRLTVV.

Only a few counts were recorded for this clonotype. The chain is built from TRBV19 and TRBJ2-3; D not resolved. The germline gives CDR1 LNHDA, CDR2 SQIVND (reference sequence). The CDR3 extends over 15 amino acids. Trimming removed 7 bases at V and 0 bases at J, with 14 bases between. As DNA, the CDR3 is TGTGCCAGTACCCCTTACAGTTATAGCACAGATACGCAGTATTTT. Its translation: CASTPYSYSTDTQYF.

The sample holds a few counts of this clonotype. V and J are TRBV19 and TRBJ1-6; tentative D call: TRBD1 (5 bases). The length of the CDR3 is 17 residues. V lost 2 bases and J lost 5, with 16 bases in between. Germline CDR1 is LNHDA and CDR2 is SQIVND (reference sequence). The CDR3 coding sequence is TGTGCCAGTAGTATACGACAGATATCAATGGATAATTCACCCCTCCACTTT. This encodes CASSIRQISMDNSPLHF.

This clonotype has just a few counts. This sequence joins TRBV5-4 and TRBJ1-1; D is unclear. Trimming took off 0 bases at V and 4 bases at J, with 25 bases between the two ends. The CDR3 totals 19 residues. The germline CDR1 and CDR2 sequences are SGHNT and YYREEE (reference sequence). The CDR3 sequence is CASSLGPPHRVLTLTEAFF. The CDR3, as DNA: TGTGCCAGCAGCTTGGGGCCCCCCCATAGGGTCCTTACTCTCACTGAAGCTTTCTTT. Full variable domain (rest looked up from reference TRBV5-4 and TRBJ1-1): ETGVTQSPTHLIKTRGQQVTLRCSSQSGHNTVSWYQQALGQGPQFIFQYYREEENGRGNFPPRFSGLQFPNYSSELNVNALELDDSALYLCASSLGPPHRVLTLTEAFFGQGTRLTVV.